This section outlines one T cell receptor (beta chain) sequence together with its context. Its specificity is not known. This sample was taken from a study of response to subunit inactivated influenza vaccine. MiXCR was run by TCRdb on the RT-PCR reads, yielding one entry per CDR3 protein. Of more than 200,000 distinct CDR3 sequences in the sample, 12% were seen once. General study results and limits: The authors offered the suggestion that each seasonal influenza vaccination recruits few new T cells.

Deletions cut 5 bases from V and 12 bases from J, with 17 bases between. The CDR3 length is 13 residues. This TCR was sampled from a man aged 45 to 65 who received an inactivated influenza vaccine. The chain carries TRBV12-3 or TRBV12-4 and TRBJ2-1; D remains unclear. This material consisted of non-naive T cells sorted from PBMCs, taken 14 days before vaccination. The CDR3 reads CASSPPGPHGQFF. The CDR3 DNA reads as TGTGCCAGCAGTCCCCCCGGACCACACGGGCAGTTCTTC.